This T cell receptor beta chain stems from a study of early T cells in non-severe SARS-CoV-2 infection. On the study more broadly: Whole-blood bulk RNA, unsorted, was sequenced, and chains were unpaired.

This CDR3 comprises 14 residues. The V gene lost 1 base and the J gene lost 5 bases, with 11 bases spanning the gap. CDR1 SGHRS and CDR2 YFSETQ come from the germline V gene. This clonotype has a handful of counts. Unique molecular identifiers were affixed to single, distinct cDNA molecules. TCRdb used MiXCR to reprocess the 5' RACE reads, holding one entry per CDR3 protein. The table records tens of thousands of distinct CDR3 sequences, about 6% of them present only once. The sequence came from an adult who was a healthcare worker with PCR-confirmed SARS-CoV-2 infection or an uninfected control (not recorded which). The V call is TRBV5-1, the J call TRBJ2-3; no reliable D call. The sample was whole blood, taken at baseline. CDR3 coding DNA: TGCGCCAGCAGCTTGTCTTCGGGTCAAGATACGCAGTATTTT. Translated: CASSLSSGQDTQYF.